This T cell receptor (beta chain) was sequenced during a study of blood T cell repertoires in COVID-19. Original processing notes: Amplifying reference gene primers gave estimates of nucleated cell counts. Some clones are missing from TCRdb's copy, which holds only in-frame ones; the method was immunoSEQ multiplex PCR. V, J and clone size are taken as reported in that table, and D and trimming were inferred from the DNA itself. The sample carries 250,000 to 300,000 clones, over 80% recorded once. Trimming pared 1 base from V and 4 bases from J, leaving 10 bases between. CDR1 is GTSNPN, CDR2 SVGIG, per germline (reference sequence). This CDR3 is 13 amino acids long. Participants were placed into cohorts based on the clinical history they reported.

The receptor was derived from a human donor in a cohort exposed to, infected with or recovered from COVID-19 (not recorded which). The donor label of this sample is uncertain. This chain connects TRBV30 to TRBJ1-2; no firm D call. The specimen was PBMCs or T cells enriched from blood (not recorded which). In nucleotides, the CDR3 is TGTGCCTGGAGTGGGGCAGTAGTCTATGGCTACACCTTC. It yields the protein CAWSGAVVYGYTF.